This passage covers 11 T cell receptor beta chains from one sample sequenced in a study of radiotherapy plus CTLA-4 blockade in lung cancer. Libraries were prepared by immunoSEQ multiplex PCR; TCRdb keeps only in-frame clonotypes and omits some of them. The sample records some 60,000 clones, around 80% being singletons. The source material was peripheral blood, sampled from a patient treated with radiotherapy plus ipilimumab. These receptors were obtained from a human donor with non-small cell lung cancer who had a partial response to radiotherapy plus ipilimumab.

V and J are TRBV15 and TRBJ1-6, with 9 positions matching TRBD1. The CDR3 sequence is 16 residues long. Germline V gene lookup returns CDR1 LNHNV and CDR2 YYDKDF (reference sequence). Trimming removed 5 bases from V and 7 bases from J; junction bases left unmatched: 9. This chain's CDR3 is CATSPRGGTGNSPLHF. CDR3 nucleotide sequence: TGTGCCACCAGCCCCAGGGGGGGGACAGGGAATTCACCCCTCCACTTT. The full variable domain, with the rest looked up from reference TRBV15 and TRBJ1-6, is DAMVIQNPRYQVTQFGKPVTLSCSQTLNHNVMYWYQQKSSQAPKLLFHYYDKDFNNEADTPDNFQSRRPNTSFCFLDIRSPGLGDTAMYLCATSPRGGTGNSPLHFGNGTRLTVT.

The chain recombines TRBV4-2 with TRBJ2-3; TRBD2 is a possible D gene (6 bases). CDR1 and CDR2 (germline): LGHNA, YNFKEQ. The ends were cut back, 4 bases at V and 2 bases at J, with 13 bases in the middle. The CDR3 sequence is 15 residues long. For the CDR3, the DNA is TGTGCCAGCAGCCTCCGAGCGGGCTCCACAGATACGCAGTATTTT. It codes for CASSLRAGSTDTQYF.

The CDR3 region has the DNA TGTGCCAGCAGCTTGGCGGGCAGGGGGGCCTCCTACGAGCAGTACTTC. Translation: CASSLAGRGASYEQYF. The chain carries TRBV5-4 and TRBJ2-7; TRBD1 might be the D (7 bases). The V and J ends lost 0 bases and 0 bases respectively, with 13 bases between them. Germline V gives CDR1 SGHNT, CDR2 YYREEE (reference sequence). The CDR3 contains 16 residues. Drawing the rest from reference TRBV5-4 and TRBJ2-7, the complete variable domain is ETGVTQSPTHLIKTRGQQVTLRCSSQSGHNTVSWYQQALGQGPQFIFQYYREEENGRGNFPPRFSGLQFPNYSSELNVNALELDDSALYLCASSLAGRGASYEQYFGPGTRLTVT.

This clone was counted only a few times. The V and J genes are TRBV5-1 and TRBJ1-4, with D unresolved. The germline CDR1 and CDR2 sequences are SGHRS and YFSETQ. This CDR3 has 13 residues. The V and J ends lost 4 bases and 10 bases respectively, with 14 bases between them. The CDR3 reads CASSAPSEGKLFF. Written as DNA, the CDR3 is TGCGCCAGCAGCGCCCCGTCGGAGGGAAAACTGTTTTTT. Full variable domain (remainder filled in from reference TRBV5-1 and TRBJ1-4): KAGVTQTPRYLIKTRGQQVTLSCSPISGHRSVSWYQQTPGQGLQFLFEYFSETQRNKGNFPGRFSGRQFSNSRSEMNVSTLELGDSALYLCASSAPSEGKLFFGSGTQLSVL.

V usage is TRBV4-1 and J usage is TRBJ1-6; TRBD1 matches at 8 bases. CDR3 length: 15 amino acids. V lost 0 bases and J lost 9; bases outside the gene matches: 4. The germline CDR1 and CDR2 sequences are MGHRA and YSYEKL. CDR3 sequence: CASSQDDRGTSPLHF. Here the CDR3 DNA reads TGCGCCAGCAGCCAAGACGACAGGGGCACTTCACCCCTCCACTTT.

This clone was seen a few times. The chain links TRBV13 to TRBJ2-7, with 7 bases aligning to TRBD1. The ends lost 5 bases at V and 3 bases at J; junction bases unmatched: 4. The CDR3 has 13 residues. CDR1 PRHDT and CDR2 FYEKMQ come from the germline V gene (reference sequence). The CDR3, as DNA: TGTGCCAGCAGCACCCGGACAGGCTACGAGCAGTACTTC. Encoded protein: CASSTRTGYEQYF.

V is TRBV2 and J is TRBJ2-7; a weak D match, TRBD1 (6 bases). Trimming pared 7 bases from V and 7 bases from J, leaving 14 bases between. The CDR3 consists of 12 residues. Germline-derived CDR1 and CDR2 are SNHLY and FYNNEI. The DNA of the CDR3 is TGTGCCAGCAACCTGACAGGTCAAGAGCAGTACTTC. Amino acids: CASNLTGQEQYF.

This chain uses TRBV2 with TRBJ2-7, with 9 bases identical to TRBD2. With V trimmed by 5 bases and J by 7 bases, 12 bases remained unmatched. Germline assignment: CDR1 SNHLY and CDR2 FYNNEI. The CDR3 sequence is 15 residues long. For the CDR3, the DNA is TGTGCCAGCAGTTCGCGGGGGGGCACGACGGGGGAGCAGTACTTC. This translates into CASSSRGGTTGEQYF.

The chain couples TRBV5-6 to TRBJ2-7; 7 nucleotides match TRBD1. V lost 3 bases to trimming and J lost 3 bases; unmatched junction nucleotides: 6. Germline loops: CDR1 SGHDT, CDR2 YYEEEE. The CDR3 loop spans 14 amino acids. This chain's CDR3 is CASSSMTGHYEQYF. The CDR3 bases are TGTGCCAGCAGCTCGATGACAGGGCACTACGAGCAGTACTTC. Based on the CDR3 plus reference TRBV5-6 and TRBJ2-7, the full variable domain is DAGVTQSPTHLIKTRGQQVTLRCSPKSGHDTVSWYQQALGQGPQFIFQYYEEEERQRGNFPDRFSGHQFPNYSSELNVNALLLGDSALYLCASSSMTGHYEQYFGPGTRLTVT.

This chain links TRBV7-2 with TRBJ2-4, with 11 bases that match TRBD1. The J segment lost 12 bases and the V segment lost 6 bases, leaving 13 bases of the junction unmatched. Germline CDR1 and CDR2: SGHTA and FQGNSA. There are 15 residues in the CDR3. DNA for the CDR3: TGTGCCAGCAGTGTAGGGGGACAGGGGGACCTTCGTCAGTACTTC. Protein product: CASSVGGQGDLRQYF.

The chain carries TRBV9 and TRBJ2-1; 14 bases are a match to TRBD2. The CDR3 has 15 amino acids. With 4 bases clipped from V and 7 bases from J, the junction kept 4 bases outside the gene matches. From germline, CDR1 is SGDLS and CDR2 YYNGEE. CDR3 protein: CASSPGLAGANEQFF. CDR3 bases: TGTGCCAGCAGCCCGGGACTAGCGGGGGCAAATGAGCAGTTCTTC.